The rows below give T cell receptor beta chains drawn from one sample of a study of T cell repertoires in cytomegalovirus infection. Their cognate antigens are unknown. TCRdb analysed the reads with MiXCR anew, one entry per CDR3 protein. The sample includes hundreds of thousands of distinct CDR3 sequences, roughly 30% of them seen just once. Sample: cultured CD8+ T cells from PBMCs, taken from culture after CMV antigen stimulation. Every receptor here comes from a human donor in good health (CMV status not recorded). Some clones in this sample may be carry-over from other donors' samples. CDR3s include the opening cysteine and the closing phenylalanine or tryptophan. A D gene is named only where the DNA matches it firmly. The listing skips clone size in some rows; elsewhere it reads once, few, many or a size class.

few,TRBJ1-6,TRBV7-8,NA,CASSPGGGTYNSPLHF,TGTGCCAGCAGCCCCGGGGGGGGAACCTATAATTCACCCCTCCACTTT
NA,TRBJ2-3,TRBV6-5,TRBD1,CASSWDSQVTDTQYF,TGTGCCAGCAGTTGGGACAGTCAGGTCACAGATACGCAGTATTTT
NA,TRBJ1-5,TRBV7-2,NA,CASSSGGYSDQPQHF,TGTGCCAGCAGCTCTGGGGGGTATAGCGATCAGCCCCAGCATTTT
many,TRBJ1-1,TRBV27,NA,CATRQENTEAFF,TGTGCCACCCGACAGGAGAACACTGAAGCTTTCTTT
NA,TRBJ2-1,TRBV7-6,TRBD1,CASSPDRFYNEQFF,TGTGCCAGCAGTCCGGACAGGTTCTACAATGAGCAGTTCTTC
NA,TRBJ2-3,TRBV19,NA,CASQMASDTDTQYF,TGTGCCAGTCAAATGGCTAGCGACACAGATACGCAGTATTTT
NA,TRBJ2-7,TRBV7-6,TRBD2,CASSPEGRALSYEQYF,TGTGCCAGCAGTCCTGAGGGGAGGGCATTATCCTACGAGCAGTACTTC
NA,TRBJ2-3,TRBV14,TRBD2,CASSQENGGAPDTQYF,TGTGCCAGCAGCCAAGAAAACGGGGGGGCCCCAGATACGCAGTATTTT
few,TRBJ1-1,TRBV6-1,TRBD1,CASSPRPTGGNTEAFF,TGTGCCAGCAGCCCCAGACCGACAGGGGGGAACACTGAAGCTTTCTTT
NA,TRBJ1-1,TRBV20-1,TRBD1,CSARDSWGQRNTEAFF,TGCAGTGCTAGAGATAGTTGGGGACAGCGGAACACTGAAGCTTTCTTT